This is a list of T cell receptor beta chains from one sample in a study of blood T cells in healthy people across ages. TCRdb itself ran the 5' RACE reads through MiXCR, one entry per CDR3 protein. The sample carries about 1.8 million distinct CDR3 sequences, around half recorded once. The sample consisted of blood. The receptors shown here come from a woman aged 40 to 50 in good health. Both conserved end residues are part of each CDR3. The D gene is left open where the match is weak. Where a row states a size, it is once, few, many or the class of an expanded clone; other rows omit it.

j_call clone_size v_call d_call cdr3_nt cdr3_aa
TRBJ2-7 few TRBV4-3 NA TGCGCCAGCAGCCAAGGGATGGGTTCCGAGCAGTACTTC CASSQGMGSEQYF
TRBJ1-5 few TRBV12-3/TRBV12-4 NA TGTGCCAGCACCCAATTAGATCAGCCCCAGCATTTT CASTQLDQPQHF
TRBJ2-5 NA TRBV24-1 TRBD1 TGTGCCACCAGTGCCCCCGGGACAGGGACGAGAGAACAAGAGACCCAGTACTTC CATSAPGTGTREQETQYF
TRBJ2-4 many TRBV3-1 NA TGCGCCAGCAGCCAAGATCTAGCCAAAAACATTCAGTACTTC CASSQDLAKNIQYF
TRBJ2-2 NA TRBV6-2/TRBV6-3 NA TGTGCCAGCAGTCCTTTATACACCGGGGAGCTGTTTTTT CASSPLYTGELFF
TRBJ2-6 few TRBV29-1 NA TGCAGCGTTGTTAGGACAGCCCTCTCTGGGGCCAACGTCCTGACTTTC CSVVRTALSGANVLTF
TRBJ2-4 NA TRBV6-5 TRBD1 TGTGCCAGCAGTTACTCGGGACAGCCTGAGGTGGCCAAAAACATTCAGTACTTC CASSYSGQPEVAKNIQYF
TRBJ2-5 few TRBV5-1 TRBD2 TGCGCCAGCAGCTTGAGATCGGGACTACAAACGGGGACCCAGTACTTC CASSLRSGLQTGTQYF
TRBJ2-5 NA TRBV10-1 NA TGCGCCAGCAGTTTACAGGAGAGTTTCGAGACCCAGTACTTC CASSLQESFETQYF
TRBJ1-5 NA TRBV5-6 NA TGTGCCAGCAGCTTGGCCGTGGGGGAAATAAGCTTTGGCAATCAGCCCCAGCATTTT CASSLAVGEISFGNQPQHF
TRBJ2-7 NA TRBV28 NA TGTGCCAGCAGTTTCCGCGCCGGGACACACTACGAGCAGTACTTC CASSFRAGTHYEQYF
TRBJ2-3 NA TRBV5-1 TRBD1 TGCGCCAGCAGCTTGGGGGACAGATCGTCTAGCACAGATACGCAGTATTTT CASSLGDRSSSTDTQYF
TRBJ2-7 NA TRBV4-3 NA TGCGCCAGCAGCCAAGGGTTCCTAGAGAGTGATGAGCAGTACTTC CASSQGFLESDEQYF
TRBJ2-5 NA TRBV20-1 TRBD2 TGCAGTGCTAGAGACCCCGAGCTAACGGGGGGTGGTTGGACCCAGTACTTC CSARDPELTGGGWTQYF
TRBJ1-6 few TRBV7-2 NA TGTGCCAGCAGCTTAGATGCAGGGGCAAGATCACCCCTCCACTTT CASSLDAGARSPLHF
TRBJ2-1 NA TRBV5-1 TRBD1 TGCGCCAGCAGCCCCCGACAGGGGGGAACCTACGAGCAGTTCTTC CASSPRQGGTYEQFF
TRBJ1-2 once TRBV29-1 TRBD1 TGCAGCGCCGACAGGGGCAGCTATGGCTACACCTTC CSADRGSYGYTF
TRBJ2-5 NA TRBV2 NA TGTGCCAGCCGGAGTAGGGGAATAGGGGAGACCCAGTACTTC CASRSRGIGETQYF
TRBJ2-5 NA TRBV5-1 TRBD1 TGCGCCAGCAGGCTTGGCCCGGGACAGCAAGAGACCCAGTACTTC CASRLGPGQQETQYF
TRBJ2-7 once TRBV29-1 TRBD1 TGCAGCGTATTGACAGGGGTGGGCGAGCAGTACTTC CSVLTGVGEQYF
TRBJ2-7 NA TRBV7-8 NA TGTGCCAGCAGCTTAGAGGTCTCAGGGAGACGCGAGCAGTACTTC CASSLEVSGRREQYF
TRBJ2-4 NA TRBV9 TRBD2 TGTGCCAGCAGCACCGGGACTAGCGGGGGAAACATTCAGTACTTC CASSTGTSGGNIQYF
TRBJ1-2 NA TRBV7-2 TRBD1 TGTGCCAGCAGCTTAGCGGTCGCAGGGGGTAACTATGGCTACACCTTC CASSLAVAGGNYGYTF
TRBJ2-7 NA TRBV5-1 NA TGCGCCAGCAGGCCCACGACCCTCTCCTCCTACGAGCAGTACTTC CASRPTTLSSYEQYF
TRBJ2-1 NA TRBV6-2/TRBV6-3 NA TGTGCCAGCAGTTATGTCCTGCAGACAGGCCTGGAGGATGAGCAGTTCTTC CASSYVLQTGLEDEQFF
TRBJ2-1 NA TRBV4-3 NA TGCGCCAGCAGCCAAAACGAGGACGTAGGTGAGCAGTTCTTC CASSQNEDVGEQFF
TRBJ2-7 NA TRBV24-1 NA TGTGCCACCAGTGAGGGGACGGTCCCCTACGAGCAGTACTTC CATSEGTVPYEQYF
TRBJ1-2 NA TRBV20-1 TRBD1 TGCAGTGCTAGATGGGACAGGGGGAGTGGCTACACCTTC CSARWDRGSGYTF
TRBJ2-5 few TRBV10-3 NA TGTGCCATCAGTGGTGGGGCAGGGGAGACCCAGTACTTC CAISGGAGETQYF
TRBJ2-5 NA TRBV6-2/TRBV6-3 TRBD2 TGTGCCAGCAATTACCCGGGAGGAGTGGAGACCCAGTACTTC CASNYPGGVETQYF
TRBJ1-5 few TRBV20-1 NA TGCAGTGCTGAAACAGGGATTCAGCCCCAGCATTTT CSAETGIQPQHF
TRBJ2-3 few TRBV28 TRBD2 TGTGCCAGCAGTCCGTGGACTAGCGGGGGGATAGTAAATACGCAGTATTTT CASSPWTSGGIVNTQYF
TRBJ2-5 few TRBV7-2 NA TGTGCCAGCAGCTCTCGGATGATGTTAGAGACCCAGTACTTC CASSSRMMLETQYF
TRBJ2-1 few TRBV18 NA TGTGCCAGCTCACCGCCCCCAGGGTGGGGTGAGCAGTTCTTC CASSPPPGWGEQFF
TRBJ2-3 NA TRBV4-1 NA TGCGCCAGCAGCCAAGTGCTACAGCGGAGCACAGATACGCAGTATTTT CASSQVLQRSTDTQYF
TRBJ2-7 NA TRBV7-9 TRBD2 TGTGCCAGCAGCTCATTCAGCGGGGGACCCTACAATGAGCAGTACTTC CASSSFSGGPYNEQYF
TRBJ1-2 NA TRBV5-1 NA TGCGCCAGCAGCTTGGTGGCGGGGGGTGGCTATGGCTACACCTTC CASSLVAGGGYGYTF
TRBJ2-6 NA TRBV11-2 TRBD1 TGTGCCAGCAGCTTAGTTAGGGGAGGACAGGGGGCAACTGGGGCCAACGTCCTGACTTTC CASSLVRGGQGATGANVLTF
TRBJ1-2 once TRBV9 NA TGTGCCAGCGGCGCCCTTGGGACCTCCTATGGCTACACCTTC CASGALGTSYGYTF
TRBJ2-7 few TRBV7-2 NA TGTGCCAGCAGCTTAGGGAATGGCCTGGGACGAGGCTCCTACGAGCAGTACTTC CASSLGNGLGRGSYEQYF
TRBJ2-7 NA TRBV7-2 TRBD1 TGTGCCAGCAGCTTAGGGCCCGACAGGGGATACTACGAGCAGTACTTC CASSLGPDRGYYEQYF
TRBJ2-7 few TRBV21-1 NA TGTGCCAGCACACAGGACAACCCCTACGAGCAGTACTTC CASTQDNPYEQYF
TRBJ2-3 NA TRBV7-2 NA TGTGCCAGCAGCTTGGAGTTGATTTTAACAGGGCACACAGATACGCAGTATTTT CASSLELILTGHTDTQYF
TRBJ2-1 NA TRBV6-6 NA TGTGCCAGCAGTCCCGGGGGAACGAACAATGAGCAGTTCTTC CASSPGGTNNEQFF
TRBJ2-5 once TRBV6-1 NA TGTGCCAGCAGTGAACTTGCCCCCGGCCAAGAGACCCAGTACTTC CASSELAPGQETQYF
TRBJ2-3 NA TRBV5-1 NA TGCGCCAGCAGCTTGATAACAGCTGGAGATACGCAGTATTTT CASSLITAGDTQYF
TRBJ1-2 few TRBV29-1 NA TGCAGCGTTGTTTACAGGAACTATGGCTACACCTTC CSVVYRNYGYTF
TRBJ1-2 NA TRBV5-1 NA TGCGCCAGCAGCTTGGGCGGGACCTCTGACTACGGCTACACCTTC CASSLGGTSDYGYTF
TRBJ2-3 few TRBV20-1 NA TGCAGTGCTAGAGATTCCTCGAAGGGTCTCAGCACAGATACGCAGTATTTT CSARDSSKGLSTDTQYF